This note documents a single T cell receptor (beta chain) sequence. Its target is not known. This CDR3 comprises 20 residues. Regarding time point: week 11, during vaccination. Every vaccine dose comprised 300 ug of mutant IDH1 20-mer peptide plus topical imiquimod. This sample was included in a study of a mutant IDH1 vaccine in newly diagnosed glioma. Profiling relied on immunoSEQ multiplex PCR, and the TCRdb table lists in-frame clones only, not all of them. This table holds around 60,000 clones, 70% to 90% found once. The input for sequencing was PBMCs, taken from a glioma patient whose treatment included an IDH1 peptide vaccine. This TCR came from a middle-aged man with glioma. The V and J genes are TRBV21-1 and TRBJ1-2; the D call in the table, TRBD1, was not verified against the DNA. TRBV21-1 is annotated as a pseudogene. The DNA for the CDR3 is TGTGCCAGCAGCAAAAGGCTTACCTGGCCTTACAGGAGAGATAACTATGGCTACACCTTC. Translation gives CASSKRLTWPYRRDNYGYTF.